Below are 21 T cell receptor beta chains sequenced from a single sample in a study of cytomegalovirus exposure and HLA in healthy donors. The PCR contained 60 Vbeta and 13 Jbeta primers. The method was immunoSEQ multiplex PCR; TCRdb's version includes in-frame clones alone and lacks a portion of them. The table lists over 90,000 clones, roughly 70% of them singletons. Sequenced sample: PBMCs. These receptors all stem from a woman aged 50 to 60 in good health and CMV-seronegative.

This rearrangement joins TRBV10-3 to TRBJ1-1; TRBD1 matches at 8 bases. This CDR3 has 14 residues. V dropped 4 bases and J dropped 4; count of bases not matched to a gene: 5. Looked up from germline, CDR1 is ENHRY and CDR2 is SYGVKD. The DNA for the CDR3 is TGTGCCATCAGTGGCTCTGACAGGGGCACTGAAGCTTTCTTT. It encodes CAISGSDRGTEAFF.

This rearrangement joins TRBV4-1 to TRBJ1-1, with 8 bases identical to TRBD1. V trimming: 0 bases; J trimming: 6 bases; junction bases outside the gene matches: 15. The CDR3 is 18 residues long. CDR1 is MGHRA and CDR2 is YSYEKL in the germline V gene. The CDR3 DNA sequence: TGCGCCAGCAGCCAAGATAATTGGGGGAGCAGGGGGCAGCCTGAAGCTTTCTTT. Residues: CASSQDNWGSRGQPEAFF.

The CDR3 region is CASSEFGGQYF. The CDR3 DNA follows: TGCGCCAGCAGTGAGTTCGGTGGGCAGTACTTC. The genes are TRBV10-2 and TRBJ2-7; D unclear. V dropped 1 base and J dropped 9 bases, with 7 bases sitting between them. This CDR3 spans 11 amino acids. Germline V lookup: CDR1 WSHSY, CDR2 SAAADI.

The chain combines TRBV5-1 with TRBJ2-5; possibly TRBD1 for D (5 bases). V shed 4 bases and J shed 4 bases, with 20 bases lying between them. This CDR3 contains 16 residues. Looked up from germline, CDR1 is SGHRS and CDR2 is YFSETQ. The CDR3 loop reads CASSPGQGIDRETQYF. Here the CDR3 DNA reads TGCGCCAGCAGCCCGGGTCAGGGAATTGATAGAGAGACCCAGTACTTC.

CDR3 nucleotide sequence: TGTGCCAGCAGCCAATTCCTCTTAGGGACAGGGAGTGATGAGCAGTTCTTC. It translates to CASSQFLLGTGSDEQFF. The chain combines TRBV4-2 with TRBJ2-1, with 9 nucleotides matching TRBD1. Per germline, CDR1 LGHNA and CDR2 YNFKEQ. The J segment lost 8 bases and the V segment lost 2 bases, leaving 13 bases of the junction unmatched. This CDR3 is 17 amino acids long.

The chain uses TRBV27 and TRBJ2-1; 7 positions match TRBD2. V trimming: 6 bases; J trimming: 6 bases; junction bases outside the gene matches: 8. The CDR3 consists of 14 residues. CDR1 MNHEY and CDR2 SMNVEV come from the germline V gene (reference sequence). CDR3 nucleotide sequence: TGTGCCAGCAGCCGAGCGGGATTTTTCAATGAGCAGTTCTTC. Encoded protein: CASSRAGFFNEQFF.

The rearrangement uses TRBV30 and TRBJ2-7; D may be TRBD1 (5 bases). The CDR3 runs 15 residues. CDR1 is GTSNPN, CDR2 SVGIG, per germline (reference sequence). Trimming shortened V by 8 bases and J by 2 bases, and 22 bases separated the two germline ends. The DNA of the CDR3 is TGTGCCGGATACTTTATGGCAGGGCTCACCTACGAGCAGTACTTC. It is translated as CAGYFMAGLTYEQYF.

The chain recombines TRBV19 with TRBJ2-1; TRBD2 aligns across 7 bases. The junction had 3 bases not matched to a gene; V was cut back by 4 bases and J by 0 bases. This CDR3 spans 15 amino acids. The germline V gene has CDR1 LNHDA and CDR2 SQIVND (reference sequence). CDR3 bases: TGTGCCAGTAGTAGGAGCGGGAACTCCTACAATGAGCAGTTCTTC. Translation: CASSRSGNSYNEQFF.

The CDR3 loop reads CASSLTGLAGGEQYF. The CDR3 region has the DNA TGCGCCAGCAGTCTTACGGGACTAGCGGGAGGCGAGCAGTACTTC. The rearrangement uses TRBV5-1 and TRBJ2-7, with TRBD2 identical over 15 bases. This CDR3 spans 15 amino acids. V was clipped by 5 bases and J by 6 bases; unmatched bases: 6. Germline V CDR1 and CDR2: SGHRS, YFSETQ.

This clone occurred a few times. The J gene is TRBJ2-7, the V gene TRBV19, with D possibly being TRBD1 (5 bases). V lost 7 bases and J 4 bases, leaving 11 bases between the germline ends. There are 12 residues in the CDR3. Germline-derived CDR1 and CDR2 are LNHDA and SQIVND (reference sequence). The CDR3 loop is CASNRPGYEQYF. The CDR3 bases are TGTGCCAGTAACCGTCCAGGGTACGAGCAGTACTTC.

This rearrangement joins TRBV11-3 to TRBJ2-5; 7 bases are a match to TRBD2. Germline V gene lookup returns CDR1 SGHNT and CDR2 YENEEA. The CDR3 has 15 residues. V shed 1 base and J 5 bases; nucleotides not matched to a gene: 7. DNA for the CDR3: TGTGCCAGCAGCTTAGGTTTGGGGGAGGGGGAGACCCAGTACTTC. Protein product: CASSLGLGEGETQYF.

This sequence joins TRBV7-8 and TRBJ2-1, with 10 bases that match TRBD2. The CDR3 has 16 amino acids. The V gene end was trimmed by 5 bases and the J gene end by 2 bases; junction bases not matched to a gene: 6. Germline CDR1 is SGHVS and CDR2 is FQNEAQ. CDR3 sequence: CASSTVAGGPYNEQFF. The CDR3, as DNA: TGTGCCAGCAGCACTGTAGCGGGAGGACCCTACAATGAGCAGTTCTTC. Complete variable domain (other parts from reference TRBV7-8 and TRBJ2-1): GAGVSQSPRYKVAKRGQDVALRCDPISGHVSLFWYQQALGQGPEFLTYFQNEAQLDKSGLPSDRFFAERPEGSVSTLKIQRTQQEDSAVYLCASSTVAGGPYNEQFFGPGTRLTVL.

The chain couples TRBV28 to TRBJ2-5; the match to TRBD2 covers 8 bases. The CDR3 has 15 amino acids. V gave up 5 bases and J gave up 4 bases; unmatched junction bases: 9. Germline CDR1 is MDHEN and CDR2 is SYDVKM. This CDR3 is CASSPPGSGRETQYF. Written as DNA, the CDR3 is TGTGCCAGCAGTCCACCCGGCAGCGGGAGAGAGACCCAGTACTTC.

Worth noting for this clone: Other DNA sequences in the sample encode the same CDR3. The V gene is TRBV5-1, the J gene TRBJ1-5; D remains unclear. Trimming removed 4 bases at V and 1 base at J, with 15 bases between. The CDR3 extends over 16 amino acids. The germline V gene encodes CDR1 SGHRS and CDR2 YFSETQ. CDR3 region: CASSPTPRESNQPQHF. As DNA, the CDR3 is TGCGCCAGCAGCCCCACCCCGCGGGAAAGCAATCAGCCCCAGCATTTT.

The chain recombines TRBV5-1 with TRBJ1-3; D gene uncertain. V shed 0 bases and J shed 0 bases, with 13 bases lying between them. Germline assignment: CDR1 SGHRS and CDR2 YFSETQ. The CDR3 sequence is 17 residues long. Here the CDR3 DNA reads TGCGCCAGCAGCTTGGACTTTGGGCGAGCCTCTGGAAACACCATATATTTT. Its translation is CASSLDFGRASGNTIYF.

This clone has just a few counts. DNA of the CDR3: TGTGCCAGCAGCTTTTTCGCGCAGGGAGGATCCAATGAGCAGTTCTTC. Residues: CASSFFAQGGSNEQFF. V is TRBV11-2 and J is TRBJ2-1, with D maybe TRBD2 (6 bases). Between the trimmed V and J ends, which lost 3 bases and 6 bases, there was a span of 18 bases. This CDR3 region has 16 residues. Germline values: CDR1 SGHAT, CDR2 FQNNGV.

This chain connects TRBV5-8 to TRBJ1-5; D may be TRBD1 (6 bases). The V end lost 6 bases, the J end lost 7 bases, and 11 bases lay between the germline ends. The CDR3 consists of 12 residues. In germline, CDR1 is SGHTS, CDR2 YDEGEE. This CDR3 is CASKSDRQPQHF. In DNA form, the CDR3 reads TGTGCCAGCAAATCGGACAGACAGCCCCAGCATTTT.

This chain links TRBV9 with TRBJ2-7, with a weak D call TRBD1 (6 bases). The CDR3 length is 14 residues. Germline-derived CDR1 and CDR2 are SGDLS and YYNGEE. V was cut by 0 bases and J by 1 base, with 8 bases left in between. CDR3: CASSVATGSYEQYF. CDR3 coding DNA: TGTGCCAGCAGCGTAGCGACAGGATCCTACGAGCAGTACTTC.

The chain combines TRBV6-6 with TRBJ2-7; D possibly corresponds to TRBD2 (6 bases). Trimming removed 4 bases from V and 0 bases from J, with 10 bases in between. The CDR3 is made up of 14 amino acids. CDR1 and CDR2 from the germline V gene are MNHNY and SVGAGI (reference sequence). This CDR3 is CASSSSGFSYEQYF. The CDR3 region has the DNA TGTGCCAGCAGTTCAAGCGGGTTCTCCTACGAGCAGTACTTC.

V and J are TRBV5-1 and TRBJ2-1; 12 positions agree with TRBD1. CDR3 size: 16 residues. With V trimmed by 4 bases and J by 1 base, 3 bases remained unmatched. Per germline, CDR1 SGHRS and CDR2 YFSETQ. CDR3 DNA sequence: TGCGCCAGCAGCACGGGACAGGGGGCATCCTACAATGAGCAGTTCTTC. Residues: CASSTGQGASYNEQFF. Together with reference TRBV5-1 and TRBJ2-1, the CDR3 gives the full variable domain: KAGVTQTPRYLIKTRGQQVTLSCSPISGHRSVSWYQQTPGQGLQFLFEYFSETQRNKGNFPGRFSGRQFSNSRSEMNVSTLELGDSALYLCASSTGQGASYNEQFFGPGTRLTVL.

This clone was detected a few times. The chain is built from TRBV28 and TRBJ2-6; maybe TRBD1 (6 bases). The CDR3 covers 14 residues. Germline CDR1 is MDHEN and CDR2 is SYDVKM. Trimming removed 6 bases from V and 4 bases from J, with 10 bases in between. CDR3 sequence: CASRRTDGANVLTF. The CDR3 bases are TGTGCCAGCAGACGGACAGACGGGGCCAACGTCCTGACTTTC.